This TCR beta chain came from a study of blood T cell repertoires in COVID-19. Study at large: Sites across the United States, Italy and Spain contributed samples from acute and convalescent COVID-19. PBMCs, B-cell-depleted T cells, or T cells were the source of the cDNA or gDNA that made up the material.

CDR3 length: 17 amino acids. Germline CDR1 is DFQATT and CDR2 is SNEGSKA (reference sequence). Trimming took 3 bases from V and 4 from J; bases not matched to a gene: 14. Per the original methods: Reference gene primers were amplified, and this amplification served to estimate nucleated cell counts. Using immunoSEQ multiplex PCR, the repertoire was profiled, and TCRdb retains in-frame clones only, with some absent. The DNA gave D and trimming, while V, J and clone size come from that table. Of fewer than 200,000 clones listed, approximately 84% are singletons. Sequenced input: peripheral blood. The gene calls are TRBV20-1 and TRBJ2-7; 11 bases are a match to TRBD2. This receptor was obtained from an elderly woman with acute or convalescent COVID-19. The CDR3 DNA reads as TGCAGTGCTAGTAAGAGCGGGTCGGCTAGCGGGAGGTACGAGCAGTACTTC. This translates into CSASKSGSASGRYEQYF.